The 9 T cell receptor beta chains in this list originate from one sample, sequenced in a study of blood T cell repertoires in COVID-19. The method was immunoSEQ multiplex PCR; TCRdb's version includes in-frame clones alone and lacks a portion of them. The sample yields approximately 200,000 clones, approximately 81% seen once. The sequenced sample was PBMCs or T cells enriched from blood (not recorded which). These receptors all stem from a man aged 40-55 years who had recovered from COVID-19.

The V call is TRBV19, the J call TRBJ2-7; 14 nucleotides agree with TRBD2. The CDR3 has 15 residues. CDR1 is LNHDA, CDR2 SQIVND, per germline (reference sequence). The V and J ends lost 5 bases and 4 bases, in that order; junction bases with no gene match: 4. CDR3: CASSLGLAGGYEQYF. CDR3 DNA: TGTGCCAGTAGTCTTGGACTAGCGGGAGGATACGAGCAGTACTTC.

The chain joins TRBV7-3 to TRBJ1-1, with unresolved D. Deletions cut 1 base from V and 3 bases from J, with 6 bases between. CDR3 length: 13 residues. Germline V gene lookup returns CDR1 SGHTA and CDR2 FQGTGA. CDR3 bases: TGTGCCAGCAGCTTAAGGCAGGACACTGAAGCTTTCTTT. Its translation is CASSLRQDTEAFF.

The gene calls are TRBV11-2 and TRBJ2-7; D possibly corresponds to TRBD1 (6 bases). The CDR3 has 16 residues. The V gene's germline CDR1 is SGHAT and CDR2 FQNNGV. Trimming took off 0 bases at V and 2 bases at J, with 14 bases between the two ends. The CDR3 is CASSLDSGDMAYEQYF. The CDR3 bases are TGTGCCAGCAGCTTAGACTCAGGGGACATGGCCTACGAGCAGTACTTC.

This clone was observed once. The CDR3 nucleotides read TGCGCCAGCAGCTTTTCAGGGTCGGACACTGAAGCTTTCTTT. This translates into CASSFSGSDTEAFF. This chain links TRBV5-1 with TRBJ1-1, with a possible D match to TRBD1 (5 bases). This CDR3 comprises 14 residues. The germline V gene has CDR1 SGHRS and CDR2 YFSETQ. V gave up 2 bases and J gave up 3 bases, with 11 bases separating them.

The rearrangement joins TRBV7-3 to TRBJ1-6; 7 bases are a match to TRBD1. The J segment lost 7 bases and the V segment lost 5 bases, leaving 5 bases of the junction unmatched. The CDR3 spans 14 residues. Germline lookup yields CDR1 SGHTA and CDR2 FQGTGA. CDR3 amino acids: CASSRRGWNSPLHF. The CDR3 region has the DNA TGTGCCAGCAGCCGCAGGGGGTGGAATTCACCCCTCCACTTT.

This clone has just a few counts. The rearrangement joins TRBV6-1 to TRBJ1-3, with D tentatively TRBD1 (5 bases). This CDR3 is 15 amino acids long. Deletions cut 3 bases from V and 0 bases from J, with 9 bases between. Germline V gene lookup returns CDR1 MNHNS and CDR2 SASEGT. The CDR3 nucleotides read TGTGCCAGCAGTGATTGGGGGGGCTCTGGAAACACCATATATTTT. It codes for CASSDWGGSGNTIYF.

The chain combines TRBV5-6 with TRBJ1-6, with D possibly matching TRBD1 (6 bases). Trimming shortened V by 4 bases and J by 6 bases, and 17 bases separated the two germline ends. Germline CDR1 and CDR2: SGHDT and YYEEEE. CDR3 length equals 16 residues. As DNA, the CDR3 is TGTGCCAGCAGCCGCAATGGGGGCATGGGTAATTCACCCCTCCACTTT. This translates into CASSRNGGMGNSPLHF.

CDR3 protein: CASSPTGDRPIPLHF. CDR3 in DNA: TGTGCCAGCAGCCCAACCGGGGACAGGCCTATACCCCTCCACTTT. This chain links TRBV7-9 with TRBJ1-6, with TRBD1 identical over 8 bases. The germline V gene has CDR1 SEHNR and CDR2 FQNEAQ (reference sequence). V was pared by 5 bases and J by 12 bases, with 12 bases of the junction left unmatched. This CDR3 region has 15 residues.

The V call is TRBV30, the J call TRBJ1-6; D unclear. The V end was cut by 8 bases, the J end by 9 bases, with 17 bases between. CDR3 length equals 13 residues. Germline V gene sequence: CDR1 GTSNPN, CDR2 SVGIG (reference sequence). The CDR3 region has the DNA TGTGCCCTAGCATCCTCCCAGAGTTCACCCCTCCACTTT. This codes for CALASSQSSPLHF.